Below, 3 T cell receptor beta chains from the same sample are listed, as sequenced in a study of blood T cells in healthy people across ages. A sample-barcoded 5' primer and a J-beta primer mix were used in a second PCR of roughly 7 to 12 cycles. Using its own MiXCR run on the 5' RACE reads, TCRdb lists one record per CDR3 protein. The sample lists a few hundred thousand distinct CDR3 sequences, about 29% seen once, with approximately 4% in the top ten. These data were likewise used in another study, on T cells of mothers and their children.

Sample: blood. These receptors originate from a boy aged 2 to 9 in good health.

There are a few counts of this clonotype. The J gene is TRBJ2-7, the V gene TRBV7-9, with D possibly matching TRBD1 (5 bases). The CDR3 spans 13 residues. Germline V CDR1 and CDR2: SEHNR, FQNEAQ (reference sequence). V lost 5 bases to trimming and J lost 4 bases, with 12 bases between them. The DNA of the CDR3 is TGTGCCAGCAGCGACACCAGGGATTACGAGCAGTACTTC. Protein product: CASSDTRDYEQYF.

V is TRBV6-2 or TRBV6-3 and J is TRBJ2-1; D is possibly TRBD1 or TRBD2 (5 bases each). The tail of the sequence fits TRBJ2-5 better, so the J call may be wrong. Germline V CDR1 and CDR2: MNHEY, SVGEGT. This CDR3 region has 16 residues. The CDR3 spells CACYPGRTRVRETQYF. The CDR3 DNA reads as TGTGCCTGCTACCCGGGACGCACTCGAGTACGGGAGACCCAGTACTTC.

The V and J genes are TRBV7-3 and TRBJ2-4; weak D call: TRBD2 (6 bases). The V end lost 5 bases, the J end lost 6 bases, and 17 bases lay between the germline ends. CDR1 is SGHTA, CDR2 FQGTGA, per germline. CDR3 length: 15 amino acids. CDR3 residues: CASSELGRDGNIQYF. The CDR3 DNA follows: TGTGCCAGCAGCGAACTAGGGCGGGACGGAAACATTCAGTACTTC.